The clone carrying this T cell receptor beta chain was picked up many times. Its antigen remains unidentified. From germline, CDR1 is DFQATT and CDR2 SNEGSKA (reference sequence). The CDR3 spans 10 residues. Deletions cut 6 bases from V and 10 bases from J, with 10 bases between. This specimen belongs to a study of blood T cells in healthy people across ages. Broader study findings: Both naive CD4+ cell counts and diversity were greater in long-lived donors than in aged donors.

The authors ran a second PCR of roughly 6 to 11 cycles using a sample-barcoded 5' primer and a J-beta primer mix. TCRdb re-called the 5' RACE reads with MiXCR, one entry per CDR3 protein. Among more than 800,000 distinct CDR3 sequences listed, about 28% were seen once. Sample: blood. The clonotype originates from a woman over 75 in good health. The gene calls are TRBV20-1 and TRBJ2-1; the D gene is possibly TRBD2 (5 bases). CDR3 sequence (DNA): TGCAGTGCCAAACGCGGGGAGCAGTTCTTC. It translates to CSAKRGEQFF.